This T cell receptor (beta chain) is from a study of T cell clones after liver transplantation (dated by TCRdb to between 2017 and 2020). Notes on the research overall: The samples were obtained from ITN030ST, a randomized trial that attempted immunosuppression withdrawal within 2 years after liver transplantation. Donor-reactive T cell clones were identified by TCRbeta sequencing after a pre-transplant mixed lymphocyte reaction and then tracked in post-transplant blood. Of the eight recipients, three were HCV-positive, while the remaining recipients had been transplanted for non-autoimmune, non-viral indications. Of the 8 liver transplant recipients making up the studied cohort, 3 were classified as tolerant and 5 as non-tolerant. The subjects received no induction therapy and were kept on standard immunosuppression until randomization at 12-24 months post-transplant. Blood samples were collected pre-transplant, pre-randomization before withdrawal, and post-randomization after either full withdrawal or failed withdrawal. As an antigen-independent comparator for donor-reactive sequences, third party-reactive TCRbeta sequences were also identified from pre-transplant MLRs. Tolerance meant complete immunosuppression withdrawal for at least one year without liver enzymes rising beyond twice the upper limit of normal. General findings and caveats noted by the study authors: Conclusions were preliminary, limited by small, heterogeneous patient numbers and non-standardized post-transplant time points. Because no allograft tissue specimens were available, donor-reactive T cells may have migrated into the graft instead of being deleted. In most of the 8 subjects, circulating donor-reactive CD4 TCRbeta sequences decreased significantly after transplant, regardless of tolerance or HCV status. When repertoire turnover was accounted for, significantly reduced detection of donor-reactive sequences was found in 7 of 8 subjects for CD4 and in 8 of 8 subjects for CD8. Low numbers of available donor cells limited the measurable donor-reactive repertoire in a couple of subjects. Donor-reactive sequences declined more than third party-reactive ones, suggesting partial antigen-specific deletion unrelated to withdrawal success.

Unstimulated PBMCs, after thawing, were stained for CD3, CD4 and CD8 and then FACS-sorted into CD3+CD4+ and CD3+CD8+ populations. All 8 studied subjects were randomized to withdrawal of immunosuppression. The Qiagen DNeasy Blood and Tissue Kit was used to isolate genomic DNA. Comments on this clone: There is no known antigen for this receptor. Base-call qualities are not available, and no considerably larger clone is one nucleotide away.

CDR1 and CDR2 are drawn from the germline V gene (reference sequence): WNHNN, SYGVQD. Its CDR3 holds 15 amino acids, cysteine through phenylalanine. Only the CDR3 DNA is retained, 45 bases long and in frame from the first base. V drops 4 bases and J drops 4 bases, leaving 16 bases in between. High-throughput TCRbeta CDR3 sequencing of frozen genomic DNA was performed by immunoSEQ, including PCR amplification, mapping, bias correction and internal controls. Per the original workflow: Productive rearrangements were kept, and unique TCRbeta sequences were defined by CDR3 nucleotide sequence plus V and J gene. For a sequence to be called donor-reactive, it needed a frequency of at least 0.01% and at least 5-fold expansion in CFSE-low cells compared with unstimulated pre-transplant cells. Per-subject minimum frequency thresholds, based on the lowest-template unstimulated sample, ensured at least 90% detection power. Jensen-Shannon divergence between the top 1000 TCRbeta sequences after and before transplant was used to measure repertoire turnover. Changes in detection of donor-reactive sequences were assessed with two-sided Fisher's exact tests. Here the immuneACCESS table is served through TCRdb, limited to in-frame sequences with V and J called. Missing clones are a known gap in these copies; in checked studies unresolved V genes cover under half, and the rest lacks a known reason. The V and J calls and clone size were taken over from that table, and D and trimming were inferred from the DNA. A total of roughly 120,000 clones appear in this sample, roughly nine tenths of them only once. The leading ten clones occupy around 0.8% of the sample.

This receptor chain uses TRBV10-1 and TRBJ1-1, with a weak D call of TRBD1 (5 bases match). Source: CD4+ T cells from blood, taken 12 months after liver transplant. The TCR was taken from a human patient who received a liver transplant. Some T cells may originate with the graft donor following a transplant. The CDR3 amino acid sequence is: CASSVKGFGTTEAFF. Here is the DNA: TGCGCCAGCAGTGTTAAGGGCTTTGGGACCACTGAAGCTTTCTTT.